This TCR beta chain is drawn from a study of control samples from healthy donors and cancer patients. Clones were read by immunoSEQ multiplex PCR, and TCRdb kept only the in-frame ones, dropping some. The sample has approximately 83,000 clones, more than 80% seen once. V dropped 7 bases and J dropped 10 bases, with 17 bases sitting between them. CDR1 is SQVTM and CDR2 is ANQGSEA in the germline V gene. The CDR3 loop spans 12 amino acids. The sample consisted of blood. The rearrangement links TRBV29-1 to TRBJ2-1, with TRBD1 as a possible D gene (6 bases). The sequence derives from a woman in her 30s in good health. CDR3 residues: CSAHRETSEQFF. CDR3 DNA sequence: TGCAGCGCCCACAGGGAGACTTCCGAGCAGTTCTTC.